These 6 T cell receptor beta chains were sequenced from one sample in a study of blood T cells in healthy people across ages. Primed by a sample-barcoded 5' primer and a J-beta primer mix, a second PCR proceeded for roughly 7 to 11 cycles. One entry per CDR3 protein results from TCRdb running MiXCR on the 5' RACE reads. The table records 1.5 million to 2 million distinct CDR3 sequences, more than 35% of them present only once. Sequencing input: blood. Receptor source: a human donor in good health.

CDR3 in amino acids: CSVVTYPDTQYF. CDR3 coding DNA: TGCAGCGTTGTGACATATCCAGATACGCAGTATTTT. This sequence joins TRBV29-1 and TRBJ2-3; D remains ambiguous. The CDR3 consists of 12 residues. The ends were cut back, 4 bases at V and 4 bases at J, with 9 bases in the middle. Germline CDR1 SQVTM, CDR2 ANQGSEA.

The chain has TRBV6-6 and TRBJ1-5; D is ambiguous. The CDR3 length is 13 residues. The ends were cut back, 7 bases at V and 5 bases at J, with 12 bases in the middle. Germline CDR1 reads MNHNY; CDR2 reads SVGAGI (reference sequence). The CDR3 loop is CASNTKTDQPQHF. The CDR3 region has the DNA TGTGCCAGCAACACGAAGACGGATCAGCCCCAGCATTTT.

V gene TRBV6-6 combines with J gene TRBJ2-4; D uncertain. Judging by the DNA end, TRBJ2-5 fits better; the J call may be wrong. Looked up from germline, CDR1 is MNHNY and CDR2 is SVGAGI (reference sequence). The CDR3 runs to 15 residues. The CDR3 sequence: CASSYSYRIQETQYF. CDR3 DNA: TGTGCCAGCAGTTACTCGTATCGAATACAGGAGACCCAGTACTTC.

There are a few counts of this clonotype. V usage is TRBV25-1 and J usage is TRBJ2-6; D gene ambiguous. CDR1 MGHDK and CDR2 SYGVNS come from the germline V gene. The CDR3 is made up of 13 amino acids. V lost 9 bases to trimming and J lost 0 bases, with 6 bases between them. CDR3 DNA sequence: TGTGCCAGTTTGGACTCTGGGGCCAACGTCCTGACTTTC. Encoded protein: CASLDSGANVLTF.

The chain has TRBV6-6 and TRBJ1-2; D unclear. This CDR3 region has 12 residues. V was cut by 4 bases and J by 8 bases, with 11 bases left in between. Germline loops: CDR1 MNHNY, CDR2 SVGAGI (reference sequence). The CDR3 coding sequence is TGTGCCAGCAGTTCCGGGGTTGAGGGCTACACCTTC. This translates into CASSSGVEGYTF.

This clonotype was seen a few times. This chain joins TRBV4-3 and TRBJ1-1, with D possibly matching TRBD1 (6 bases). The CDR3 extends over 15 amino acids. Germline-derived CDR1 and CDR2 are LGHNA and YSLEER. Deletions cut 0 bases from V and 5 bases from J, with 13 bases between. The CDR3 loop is CASSQDWGARTEAFF. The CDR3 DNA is TGCGCCAGCAGCCAAGATTGGGGGGCTCGGACTGAAGCTTTCTTT.